Listed here are 6 T cell receptor beta chains from one sample, sequenced in a study of CD8+ T cells in alopecia areata. RNA extraction and reverse transcription yielded cDNA as sequencing template. TCRdb's table, derived via immunoSEQ multiplex PCR, lists solely in-frame clones and lacks some. The sample shows about 4,200 clones, more than 60% of them seen only once. Sequenced material: skin. Receptors were obtained from a human donor in good health.

The chain has TRBV14 and TRBJ2-5, with no clear D. The CDR3 is made up of 15 amino acids. V was pared by 4 bases and J by 4 bases, with 16 bases between. CDR1 and CDR2 from the germline V gene are SGHDN and FVKESK. The CDR3 DNA reads as TGTGCCAGCAGCCCCCTGGCCTCCTGGGGAGAGACCCAGTACTTC. It translates to CASSPLASWGETQYF.

This chain joins TRBV5-1 and TRBJ2-3; TRBD2 aligns across 8 bases. Trimming removed 4 bases from V and 4 bases from J; junction bases left unmatched: 5. The CDR3 length is 14 residues. Germline V CDR1 and CDR2: SGHRS, YFSETQ. The CDR3 spells CASSLGRVSDTQYF. For the CDR3, the DNA is TGCGCCAGCAGCCTCGGGAGGGTCTCAGATACGCAGTATTTT. Based on the CDR3 plus reference TRBV5-1 and TRBJ2-3, the full variable domain is KAGVTQTPRYLIKTRGQQVTLSCSPISGHRSVSWYQQTPGQGLQFLFEYFSETQRNKGNFPGRFSGRQFSNSRSEMNVSTLELGDSALYLCASSLGRVSDTQYFGPGTRLTVL.

This chain connects TRBV2 to TRBJ1-4; D call uncertain. Germline loops: CDR1 SNHLY, CDR2 FYNNEI. This CDR3 spans 14 amino acids. Deletions cut 1 base from V and 6 bases from J, with 9 bases between. The chain's CDR3 is CASSEGVIDEKLFF. As DNA, the CDR3 is TGTGCCAGCAGTGAAGGTGTAATCGATGAAAAACTGTTTTTT.

This clone was seen a handful of times. The rearrangement joins TRBV6-9 to TRBJ2-6; D is unresolved. The CDR3 loop spans 14 amino acids. The germline CDR1 and CDR2 sequences are MNHGY and SVAAGI. Trimming shortened V by 7 bases and J by 0 bases, and 7 bases separated the two germline ends. The DNA of the CDR3 is TGTGCCAGCAACAGAGCCTCTGGGGCCAACGTCCTGACTTTC. This encodes CASNRASGANVLTF.

This rearrangement joins TRBV18 to TRBJ1-1; maybe TRBD1 (6 bases). Germline values: CDR1 KGHSH, CDR2 LQKENI. The V end lost 6 bases, the J end lost 1 base, and 21 bases lay between the germline ends. The CDR3 is 17 amino acids. DNA for the CDR3: TGTGCCAGCTCGTCCACGACAGGCTCCCCCCAGAACACTGAAGCTTTCTTT. It is translated as CASSSTTGSPQNTEAFF.

The genes are TRBV4-1 and TRBJ1-1; unclear D gene. V shed 3 bases and J shed 6 bases, with 14 bases lying between them. This CDR3 spans 14 amino acids. CDR1 is MGHRA and CDR2 is YSYEKL in the germline V gene. This CDR3 is CASSHTRGNPEAFF. The CDR3 bases are TGCGCCAGCAGCCATACCCGGGGAAACCCTGAAGCTTTCTTT.